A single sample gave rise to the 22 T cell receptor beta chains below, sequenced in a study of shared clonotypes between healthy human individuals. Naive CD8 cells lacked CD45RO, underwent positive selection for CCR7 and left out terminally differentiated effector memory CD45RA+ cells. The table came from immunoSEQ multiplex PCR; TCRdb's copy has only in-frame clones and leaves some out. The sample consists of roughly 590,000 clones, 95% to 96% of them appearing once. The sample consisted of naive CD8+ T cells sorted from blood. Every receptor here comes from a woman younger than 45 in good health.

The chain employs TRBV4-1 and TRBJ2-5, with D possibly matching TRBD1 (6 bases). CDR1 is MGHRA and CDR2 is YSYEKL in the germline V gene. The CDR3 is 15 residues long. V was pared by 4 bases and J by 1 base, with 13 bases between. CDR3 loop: CASSLSQGGQETQYF. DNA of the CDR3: TGCGCCAGCAGCCTATCTCAAGGGGGCCAAGAGACCCAGTACTTC.

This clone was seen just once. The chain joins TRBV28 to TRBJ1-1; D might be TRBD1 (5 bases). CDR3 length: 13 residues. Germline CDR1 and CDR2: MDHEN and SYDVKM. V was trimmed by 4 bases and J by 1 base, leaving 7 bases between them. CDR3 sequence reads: CASSSGTNTEAFF. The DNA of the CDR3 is TGTGCCAGCAGTTCAGGGACGAACACTGAAGCTTTCTTT.

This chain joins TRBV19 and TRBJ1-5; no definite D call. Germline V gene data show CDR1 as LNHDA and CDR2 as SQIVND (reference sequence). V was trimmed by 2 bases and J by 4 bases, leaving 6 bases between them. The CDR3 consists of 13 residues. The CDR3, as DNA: TGTGCCAGTAGTATACTGGAAAATCAGCCCCAGCATTTT. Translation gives CASSILENQPQHF.

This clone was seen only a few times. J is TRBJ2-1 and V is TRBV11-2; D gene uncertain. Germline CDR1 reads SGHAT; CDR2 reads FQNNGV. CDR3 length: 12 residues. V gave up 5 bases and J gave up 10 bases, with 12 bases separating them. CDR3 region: CASSPPQPEQFF. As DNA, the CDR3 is TGTGCCAGCAGCCCTCCACAACCGGAGCAGTTCTTC.

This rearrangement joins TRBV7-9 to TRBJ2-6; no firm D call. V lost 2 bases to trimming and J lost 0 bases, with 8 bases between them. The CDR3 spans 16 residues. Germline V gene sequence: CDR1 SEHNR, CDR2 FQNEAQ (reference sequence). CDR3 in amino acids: CASSLTVLSGANVLTF. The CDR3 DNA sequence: TGTGCCAGCAGCTTAACGGTGCTCTCTGGGGCCAACGTCCTGACTTTC.

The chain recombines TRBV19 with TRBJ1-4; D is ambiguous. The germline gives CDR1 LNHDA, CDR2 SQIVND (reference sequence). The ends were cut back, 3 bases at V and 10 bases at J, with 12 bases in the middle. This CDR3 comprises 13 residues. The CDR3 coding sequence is TGTGCCAGTAGTATGGAATCAGCGCGAAAACTGTTTTTT. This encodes CASSMESARKLFF.

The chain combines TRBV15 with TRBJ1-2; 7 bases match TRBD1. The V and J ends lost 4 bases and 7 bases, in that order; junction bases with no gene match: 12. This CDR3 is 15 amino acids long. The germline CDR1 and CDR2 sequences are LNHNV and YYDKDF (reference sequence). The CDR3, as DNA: TGTGCCACCAGCACGCGGACAGGACGGGAGGGTGGCTACACCTTC. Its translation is CATSTRTGREGGYTF.

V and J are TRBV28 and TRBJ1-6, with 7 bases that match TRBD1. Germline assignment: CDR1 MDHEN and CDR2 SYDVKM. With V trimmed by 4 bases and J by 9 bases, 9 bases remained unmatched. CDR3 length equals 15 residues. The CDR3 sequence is CASSSPGQHLSPLHF. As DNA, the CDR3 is TGTGCCAGCAGTTCGCCGGGACAGCACCTTTCACCCCTCCACTTT.

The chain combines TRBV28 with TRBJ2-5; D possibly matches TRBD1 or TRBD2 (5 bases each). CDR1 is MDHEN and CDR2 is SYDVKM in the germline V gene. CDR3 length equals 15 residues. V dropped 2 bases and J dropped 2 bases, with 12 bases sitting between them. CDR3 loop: CASSLGPGPQETQYF. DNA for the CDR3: TGTGCCAGCAGTTTAGGGCCGGGACCGCAAGAGACCCAGTACTTC.

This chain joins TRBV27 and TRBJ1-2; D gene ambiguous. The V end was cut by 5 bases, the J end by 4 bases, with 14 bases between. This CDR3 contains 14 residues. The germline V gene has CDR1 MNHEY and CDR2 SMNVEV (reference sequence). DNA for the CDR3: TGTGCCAGCAGTCCGACTCCGGATATCTATGGCTACACCTTC. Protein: CASSPTPDIYGYTF.

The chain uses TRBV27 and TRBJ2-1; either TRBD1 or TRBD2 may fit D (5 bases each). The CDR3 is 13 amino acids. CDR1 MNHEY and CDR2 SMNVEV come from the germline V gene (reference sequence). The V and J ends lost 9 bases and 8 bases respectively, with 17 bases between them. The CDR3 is CASQGGPRYEQFF. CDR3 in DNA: TGTGCCAGTCAGGGCGGGCCTAGGTATGAGCAGTTCTTC.

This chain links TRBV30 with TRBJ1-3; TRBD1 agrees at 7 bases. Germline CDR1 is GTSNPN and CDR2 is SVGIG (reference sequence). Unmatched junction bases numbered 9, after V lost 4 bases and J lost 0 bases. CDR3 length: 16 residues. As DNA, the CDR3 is TGTGCCTGGAATAGGGATGGGACAGCCTCTGGAAACACCATATATTTT. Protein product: CAWNRDGTASGNTIYF. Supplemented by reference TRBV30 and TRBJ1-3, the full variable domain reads SQTIHQWPATLVQPVGSPLSLECTVEGTSNPNLYWYRQAAGRGLQLLFYSVGIGQISSEVPQNLSASRPQDRQFILSSKKLLLSDSGFYLCAWNRDGTASGNTIYFGEGSWLTVV.

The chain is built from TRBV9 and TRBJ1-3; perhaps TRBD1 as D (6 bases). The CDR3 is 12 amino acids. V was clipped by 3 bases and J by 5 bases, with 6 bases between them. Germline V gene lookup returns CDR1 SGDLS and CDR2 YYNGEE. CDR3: CASSGDRNTIYF. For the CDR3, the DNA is TGTGCCAGCAGCGGGGACAGAAACACCATATATTTT.

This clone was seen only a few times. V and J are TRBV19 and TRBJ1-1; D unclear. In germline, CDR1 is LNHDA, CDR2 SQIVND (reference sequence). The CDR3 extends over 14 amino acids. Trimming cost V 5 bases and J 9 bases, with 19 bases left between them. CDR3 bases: TGTGCCAGTAGTCTCCCCGGCTCCAGGCTGCAAGCTTTCTTT. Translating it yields CASSLPGSRLQAFF.

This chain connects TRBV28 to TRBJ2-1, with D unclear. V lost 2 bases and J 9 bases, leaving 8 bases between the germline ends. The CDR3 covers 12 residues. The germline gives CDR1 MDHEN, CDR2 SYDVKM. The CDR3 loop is CASSLPESEQFF. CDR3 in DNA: TGTGCCAGCAGTTTACCGGAGAGTGAGCAGTTCTTC.

CDR3: CASSLPGGSYNEQFF. CDR3 coding DNA: TGTGCCAGCAGCTTACCGGGAGGATCCTACAATGAGCAGTTCTTC. The V and J genes are TRBV7-8 and TRBJ2-1, with 7 positions matching TRBD2. V lost 2 bases, J lost 1 base, and 2 bases stayed unmatched. CDR1 and CDR2 from the germline V gene are SGHVS and FQNEAQ. The CDR3 is 15 amino acids. Variable domain in full (rest from reference TRBV7-8 and TRBJ2-1): GAGVSQSPRYKVAKRGQDVALRCDPISGHVSLFWYQQALGQGPEFLTYFQNEAQLDKSGLPSDRFFAERPEGSVSTLKIQRTQQEDSAVYLCASSLPGGSYNEQFFGPGTRLTVL.

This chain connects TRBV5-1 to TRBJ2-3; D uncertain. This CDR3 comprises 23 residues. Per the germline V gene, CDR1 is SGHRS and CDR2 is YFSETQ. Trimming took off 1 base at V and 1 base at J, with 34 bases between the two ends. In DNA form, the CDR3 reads TGCGCCAGCAGCTTGCGGTCCCTGGCCCAGCTACGACTCAATCAGGAGTGCACAGATACGCAGTATTTT. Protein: CASSLRSLAQLRLNQECTDTQYF.

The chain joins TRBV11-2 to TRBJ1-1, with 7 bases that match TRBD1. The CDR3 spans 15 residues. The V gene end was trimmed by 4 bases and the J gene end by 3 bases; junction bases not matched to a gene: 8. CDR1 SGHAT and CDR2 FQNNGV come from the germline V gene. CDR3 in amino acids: CASSSNRGLDTEAFF. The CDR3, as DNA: TGTGCCAGCAGCTCAAATAGGGGGCTTGACACTGAAGCTTTCTTT.

The CDR3 DNA reads as TGTGCCAGCAGCTTAGCGCATGTCCTAGCGGGAGAGGATGAGCAGTTCTTC. It encodes CASSLAHVLAGEDEQFF. V gene TRBV7-9 combines with J gene TRBJ2-1, with 10 bases fitting TRBD2. Looked up from germline, CDR1 is SEHNR and CDR2 is FQNEAQ (reference sequence). The CDR3 sequence is 17 residues long. The V and J ends lost 0 bases and 8 bases, in that order; junction bases with no gene match: 10.

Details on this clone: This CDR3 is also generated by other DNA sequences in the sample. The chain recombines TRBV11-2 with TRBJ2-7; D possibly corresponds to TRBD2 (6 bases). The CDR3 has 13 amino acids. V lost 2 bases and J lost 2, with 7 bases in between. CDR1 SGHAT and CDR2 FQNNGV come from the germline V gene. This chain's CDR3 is CASSLSGAYEQYF. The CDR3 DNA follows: TGTGCCAGCAGCTTATCGGGGGCCTACGAGCAGTACTTC.

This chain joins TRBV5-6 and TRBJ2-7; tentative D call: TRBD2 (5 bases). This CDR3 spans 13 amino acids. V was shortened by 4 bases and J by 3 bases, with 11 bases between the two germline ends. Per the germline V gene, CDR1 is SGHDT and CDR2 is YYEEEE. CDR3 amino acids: CASSPWAGYEQYF. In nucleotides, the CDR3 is TGTGCCAGCAGCCCCTGGGCGGGCTACGAGCAGTACTTC.

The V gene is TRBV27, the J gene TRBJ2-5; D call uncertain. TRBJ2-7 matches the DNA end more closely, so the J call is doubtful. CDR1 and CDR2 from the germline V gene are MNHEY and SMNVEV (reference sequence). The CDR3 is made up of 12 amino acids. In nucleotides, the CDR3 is TGTGCCAGCGGATTTCCACTAAGCGAGCAGTACTTC. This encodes CASGFPLSEQYF.